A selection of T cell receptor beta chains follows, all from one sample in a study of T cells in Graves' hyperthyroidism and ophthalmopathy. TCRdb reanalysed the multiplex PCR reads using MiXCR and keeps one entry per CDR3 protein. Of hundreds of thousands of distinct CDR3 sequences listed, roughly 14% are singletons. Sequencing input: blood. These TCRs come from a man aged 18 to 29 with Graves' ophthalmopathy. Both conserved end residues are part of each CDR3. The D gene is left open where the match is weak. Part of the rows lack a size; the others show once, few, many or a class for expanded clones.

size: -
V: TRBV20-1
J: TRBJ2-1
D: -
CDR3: CSARVPRQRNEQFF
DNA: TGCAGTGCTAGAGTTCCCAGACAGCGCAATGAGCAGTTCTTC

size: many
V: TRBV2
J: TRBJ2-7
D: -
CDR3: CASRYTYEQYF
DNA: TGTGCCAGCAGATATACCTACGAGCAGTACTTC

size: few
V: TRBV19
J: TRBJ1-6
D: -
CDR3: CASSMSYPGNSPLHF
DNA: TGTGCCAGTAGTATGTCCTACCCTGGAAATTCACCCCTCCACTTT

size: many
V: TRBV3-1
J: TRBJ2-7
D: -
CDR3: CASSPGFGGEQYF
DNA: TGTGCCAGCAGCCCGGGATTCGGGGGCGAGCAGTACTTC

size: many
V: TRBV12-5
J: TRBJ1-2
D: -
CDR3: CASAPFRGAQEGGYTF
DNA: TGTGCTAGTGCCCCTTTCCGGGGGGCGCAAGAAGGTGGCTACACCTTC

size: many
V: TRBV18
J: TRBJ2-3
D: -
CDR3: CASSPPYQGTDTQYF
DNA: TGTGCCAGCTCACCACCGTATCAGGGCACAGATACGCAGTATTTT

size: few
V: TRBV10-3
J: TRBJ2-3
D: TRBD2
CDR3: CAITRTSLGTDTQYF
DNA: TGTGCCATCACTCGGACTAGCTTAGGTACAGATACGCAGTATTTT

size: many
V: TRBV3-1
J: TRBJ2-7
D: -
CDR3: CASSQVWYEQYF
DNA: TGTGCCAGCAGCCAAGTCTGGTACGAGCAGTACTTC

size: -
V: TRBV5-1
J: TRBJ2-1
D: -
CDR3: CASSSRGNPYNEQFF
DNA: TGCGCCAGCAGCTCTCGGGGGAACCCCTACAATGAGCAGTTCTTC

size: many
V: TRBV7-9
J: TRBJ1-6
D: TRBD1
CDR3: CASSPSGTGSLSPLHF
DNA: TGTGCCAGCAGCCCTTCCGGGACAGGGAGTTTATCACCCCTCCACTTT

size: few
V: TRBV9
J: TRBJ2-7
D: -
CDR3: CASSASRGTHAYEQYF
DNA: TGTGCCAGCAGCGCCAGCAGGGGAACACATGCCTACGAGCAGTACTTC

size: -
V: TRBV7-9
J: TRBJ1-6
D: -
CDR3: CASSLEFEGSSNSPLHF
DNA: TGTGCCAGCAGCTTAGAATTTGAGGGCAGTTCCAATTCACCCCTCCACTTT

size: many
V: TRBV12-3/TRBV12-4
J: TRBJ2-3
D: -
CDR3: CASSLWAGDTQYF
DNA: TGTGCCAGCAGTTTATGGGCTGGAGATACGCAGTATTTT

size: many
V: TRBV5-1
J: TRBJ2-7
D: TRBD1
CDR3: CASSLISHDRDEQYF
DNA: TGCGCCAGCAGCTTGATATCCCACGACAGGGACGAGCAGTACTTC

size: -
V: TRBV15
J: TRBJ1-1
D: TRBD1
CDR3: CATSIDRENTEAFF
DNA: TGTGCCACCAGCATCGACAGGGAGAACACTGAAGCTTTCTTT

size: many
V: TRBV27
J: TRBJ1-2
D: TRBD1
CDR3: CASSETGGGGYTF
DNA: TGTGCCAGCAGCGAAACAGGGGGAGGAGGCTACACCTTC

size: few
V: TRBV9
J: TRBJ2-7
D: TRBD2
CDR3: CASSVGNSGRYEQYF
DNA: TGTGCCAGCAGCGTAGGGAATAGCGGGAGATACGAGCAGTACTTC